A single sample is the source of the 2 T cell receptor beta chains below, sequenced in a study of blood T cell repertoires in COVID-19. Profiled with immunoSEQ multiplex PCR; TCRdb holds only in-frame clones, not every one. This sample has about 220,000 clones, with 85% found just once. The sample taken for sequencing was peripheral blood. These receptors were taken from a woman in her seventies with COVID-19, enrolled during active disease.

This clone was observed a few times. The chain employs TRBV27 and TRBJ1-1; weak D call: TRBD1 (6 bases). Germline loops: CDR1 MNHEY, CDR2 SMNVEV (reference sequence). V was cut by 6 bases and J by 5 bases, with 19 bases left in between. This CDR3 has 15 amino acids. Here the CDR3 DNA reads TGTGCCAGCAGCACTAGGGGGAAGGGGAAAACTGAAGCTTTCTTT. Translated: CASSTRGKGKTEAFF.

This chain links TRBV7-2 with TRBJ2-7, with 8 positions matching TRBD1. V lost 1 base to trimming and J lost 7 bases; unmatched junction nucleotides: 9. The CDR3 extends over 15 amino acids. Germline values: CDR1 SGHTA, CDR2 FQGNSA. Written as DNA, the CDR3 is TGTGCCAGCAGCTTAGTGGGGACAGGCCCTTGGGAGCAGTACTTC. This encodes CASSLVGTGPWEQYF. The full variable domain, completed using reference TRBV7-2 and TRBJ2-7, is GAGVSQSPSNKVTEKGKDVELRCDPISGHTALYWYRQSLGQGLEFLIYFQGNSAPDKSGLPSDRFSAERTGGSVSTLTIQRTQQEDSAVYLCASSLVGTGPWEQYFGPGTRLTVT.